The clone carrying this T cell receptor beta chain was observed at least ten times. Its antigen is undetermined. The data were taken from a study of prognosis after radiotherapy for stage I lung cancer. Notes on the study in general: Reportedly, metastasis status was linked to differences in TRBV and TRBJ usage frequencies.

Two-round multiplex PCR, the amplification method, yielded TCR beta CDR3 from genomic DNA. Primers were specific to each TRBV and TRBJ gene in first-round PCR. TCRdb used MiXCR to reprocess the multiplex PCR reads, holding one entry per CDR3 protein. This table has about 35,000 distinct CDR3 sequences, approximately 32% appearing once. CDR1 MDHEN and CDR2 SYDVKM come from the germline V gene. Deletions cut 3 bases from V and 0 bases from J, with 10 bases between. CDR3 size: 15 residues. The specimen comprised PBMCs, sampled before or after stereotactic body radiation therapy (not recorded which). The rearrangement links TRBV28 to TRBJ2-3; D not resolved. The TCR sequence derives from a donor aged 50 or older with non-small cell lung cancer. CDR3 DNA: TGTGCCAGCAGTTTCGGCGGAACTAGCACAGATACGCAGTATTTT. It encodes CASSFGGTSTDTQYF.